What follows describes a single TCR beta chain. Its matching antigen is unknown. The second PCR ran about 6 to 11 cycles with a sample-barcoded 5' primer and J-beta primers. Tagging of each cDNA molecule was performed by a template-switch adaptor with 12 random nucleotides. TCRdb processed the 5' RACE reads anew with MiXCR; each CDR3 protein has one entry. The sample holds 850,000 to 1,000,000 distinct CDR3 sequences, roughly 51% seen once. The data belong to a study of blood T cells in healthy people across ages. General observations from the study: Those diversity estimates obtained from one million T cells were thought to be underestimates. Expanded clonotype shifts may have been confounded, as the donors had an unknown CMV status.

V was pared by 4 bases and J by 11 bases, with 29 bases between. Germline V gene data show CDR1 as SGDLS and CDR2 as YYNGEE. The CDR3 has 17 amino acids. Sequenced: blood. The TCR originated in a woman aged 55-69 years in good health. The gene calls are TRBV9 and TRBJ2-3; D is undetermined. CDR3 in DNA: TGTGCCAGCAGCCCCCCGGCCCGTTTCTCCACGGCTACGGTGCAGTATTTT. As protein: CASSPPARFSTATVQYF.